Below, one T cell receptor beta chain is given with its context. The data originate from a study of blood T cell repertoires in COVID-19. Study-level information: Spain, Italy and the United States supplied samples that represented acute and convalescent COVID-19. The analysed material was cDNA or gDNA that came from T cells, B-cell-depleted T cells, or PBMCs.

The Seattle site enrolled patients during active infection and followed them longitudinally. The authors' processing: Using reference gene primer amplification, nucleated cell counts were estimated. Profiling relied on immunoSEQ multiplex PCR, and the TCRdb table lists in-frame clones only, not all of them. The DNA gave D and trimming, while V, J and clone size come from that table. The repertoire holds 350,000 or so clones, with approximately 89% as singletons. The ends were cut back, 3 bases at V and 1 base at J, with 14 bases in the middle. There are 16 residues in the CDR3. Germline CDR1 and CDR2: MRHNA and SNTAGT.

The specimen was peripheral blood. The sequence was collected from an older woman with COVID-19, enrolled during active disease. The rearrangement links TRBV6-4 to TRBJ2-3, with D possibly being TRBD1 (6 bases). CDR3 in amino acids: CASSETGSEGTDTQYF. As DNA, the CDR3 is TGTGCCAGCAGTGAAACAGGGAGTGAGGGCACAGATACGCAGTATTTT.